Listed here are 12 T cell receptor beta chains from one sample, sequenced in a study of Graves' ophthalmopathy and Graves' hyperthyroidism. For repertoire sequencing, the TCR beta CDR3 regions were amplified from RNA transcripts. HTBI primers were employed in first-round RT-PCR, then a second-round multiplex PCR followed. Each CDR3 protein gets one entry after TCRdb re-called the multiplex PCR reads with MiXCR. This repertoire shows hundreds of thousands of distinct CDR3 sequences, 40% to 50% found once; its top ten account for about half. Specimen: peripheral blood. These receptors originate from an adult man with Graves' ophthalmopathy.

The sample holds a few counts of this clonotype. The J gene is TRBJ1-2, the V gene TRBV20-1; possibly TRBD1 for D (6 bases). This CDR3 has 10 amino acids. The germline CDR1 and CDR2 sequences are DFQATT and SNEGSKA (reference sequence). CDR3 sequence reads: CSTDRTGYTF. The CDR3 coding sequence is TGCAGCACCGACAGGACGGGCTACACCTTC.

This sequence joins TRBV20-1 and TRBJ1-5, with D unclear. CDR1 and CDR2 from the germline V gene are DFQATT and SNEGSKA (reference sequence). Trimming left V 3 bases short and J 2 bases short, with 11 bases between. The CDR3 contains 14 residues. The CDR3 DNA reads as TGCAGTGCTAGTTCTGGTAAAGGCAATCAGCCCCAGCATTTT. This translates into CSASSGKGNQPQHF.

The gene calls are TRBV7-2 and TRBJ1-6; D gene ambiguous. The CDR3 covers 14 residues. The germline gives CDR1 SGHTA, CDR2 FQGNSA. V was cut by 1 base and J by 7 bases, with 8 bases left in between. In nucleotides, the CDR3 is TGTGCCAGCAGCTTAGACGGCAGGAATTCACCCCTCCACTTT. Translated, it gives CASSLDGRNSPLHF. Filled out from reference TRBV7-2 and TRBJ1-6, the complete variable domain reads GAGVSQSPSNKVTEKGKDVELRCDPISGHTALYWYRQSLGQGLEFLIYFQGNSAPDKSGLPSDRFSAERTGGSVSTLTIQRTQQEDSAVYLCASSLDGRNSPLHFGNGTRLTVT.

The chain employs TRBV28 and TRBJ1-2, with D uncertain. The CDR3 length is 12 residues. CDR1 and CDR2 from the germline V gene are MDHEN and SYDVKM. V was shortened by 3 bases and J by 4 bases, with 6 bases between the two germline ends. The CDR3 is CASSFNSYGYTF. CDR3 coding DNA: TGTGCCAGCAGTTTCAACAGCTATGGCTACACCTTC.

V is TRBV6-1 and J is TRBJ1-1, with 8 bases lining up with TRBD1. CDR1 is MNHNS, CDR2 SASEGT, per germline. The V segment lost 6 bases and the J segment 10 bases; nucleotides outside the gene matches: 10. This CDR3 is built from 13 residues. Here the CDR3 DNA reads TGTGCCAGCAGCATCAGCAGGGGGCAGAGAGCTTTCTTT. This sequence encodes CASSISRGQRAFF.

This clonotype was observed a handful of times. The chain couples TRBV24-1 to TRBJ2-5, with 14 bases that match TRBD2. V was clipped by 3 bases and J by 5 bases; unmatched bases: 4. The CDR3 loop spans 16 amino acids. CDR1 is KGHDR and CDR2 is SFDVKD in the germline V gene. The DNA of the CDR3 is TGTGCCACCAGTGATGGGACTAGCGGGAGATGGGAGACCCAGTACTTC. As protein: CATSDGTSGRWETQYF.

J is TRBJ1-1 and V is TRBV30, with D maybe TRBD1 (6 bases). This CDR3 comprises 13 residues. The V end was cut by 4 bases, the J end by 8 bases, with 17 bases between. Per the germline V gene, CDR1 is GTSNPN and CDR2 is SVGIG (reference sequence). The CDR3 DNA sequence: TGTGCCTGGATACTCCAGGGGAGGGTAGAAGCTTTCTTT. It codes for CAWILQGRVEAFF.

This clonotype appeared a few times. CDR3 sequence (DNA): TGCGCCAGCAGCTTTGGTTTTGAGGGGTACGAGCAGTACTTC. This sequence encodes CASSFGFEGYEQYF. The rearrangement links TRBV5-1 to TRBJ2-7; D is possibly TRBD1 or TRBD2 (5 bases each). Looked up from germline, CDR1 is SGHRS and CDR2 is YFSETQ. CDR3 length: 14 residues. Trimming removed 2 bases from V and 4 bases from J, with 13 bases in between.

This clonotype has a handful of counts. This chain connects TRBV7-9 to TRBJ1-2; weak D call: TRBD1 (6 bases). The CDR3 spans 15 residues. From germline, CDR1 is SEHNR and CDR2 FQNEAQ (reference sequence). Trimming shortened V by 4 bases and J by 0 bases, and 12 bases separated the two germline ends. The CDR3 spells CASSSTGTSNYGYTF. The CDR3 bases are TGTGCCAGCAGCTCAACCGGGACATCTAACTATGGCTACACCTTC.

The DNA of the CDR3 is TGTGCCATCAGTGGAGCACCGGACAGTCTTTTAGCGGTGGATACGCAGTATTTT. Its protein is CAISGAPDSLLAVDTQYF. This chain connects TRBV10-3 to TRBJ2-3; D tentatively reads TRBD1 or TRBD2 (6 bases each). V lost 4 bases and J lost 6, with 26 bases in between. CDR1 and CDR2 from the germline V gene are ENHRY and SYGVKD. The CDR3 has 18 amino acids.

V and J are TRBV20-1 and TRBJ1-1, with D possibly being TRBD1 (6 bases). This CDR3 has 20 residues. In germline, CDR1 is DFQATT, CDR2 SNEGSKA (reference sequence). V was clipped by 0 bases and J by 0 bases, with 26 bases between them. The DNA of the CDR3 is TGCAGTGCTAGAGATCGGGTCGCCAACAGGGCTTCTATTATGAACACTGAAGCTTTCTTT. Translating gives CSARDRVANRASIMNTEAFF.

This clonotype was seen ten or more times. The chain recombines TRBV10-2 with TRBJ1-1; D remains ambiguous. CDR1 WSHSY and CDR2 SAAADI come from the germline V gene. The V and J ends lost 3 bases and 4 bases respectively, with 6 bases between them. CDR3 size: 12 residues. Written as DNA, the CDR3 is TGCGCCAGCAGTGACGTCTCCACTGAAGCTTTCTTT. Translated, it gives CASSDVSTEAFF.